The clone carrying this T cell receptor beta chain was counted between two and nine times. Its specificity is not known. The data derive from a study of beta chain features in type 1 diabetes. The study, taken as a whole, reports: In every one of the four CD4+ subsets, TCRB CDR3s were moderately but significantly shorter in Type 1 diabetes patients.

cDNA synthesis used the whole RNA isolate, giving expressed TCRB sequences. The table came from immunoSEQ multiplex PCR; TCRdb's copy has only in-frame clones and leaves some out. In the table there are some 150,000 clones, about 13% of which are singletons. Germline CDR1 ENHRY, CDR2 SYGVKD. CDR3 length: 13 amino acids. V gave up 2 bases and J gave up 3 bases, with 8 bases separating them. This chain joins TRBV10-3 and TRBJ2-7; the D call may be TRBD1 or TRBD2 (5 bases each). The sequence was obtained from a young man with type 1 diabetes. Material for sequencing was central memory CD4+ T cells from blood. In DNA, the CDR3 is TGTGCCATCAGTGAGGGGGGTAGCTACGAGCAGTACTTC. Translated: CAISEGGSYEQYF.